This record looks at one T cell receptor (beta chain) sequence and its context. These data originate in a study of blood T cell repertoires in COVID-19. Whole-study context: Donors in the United States, Italy and Spain gave samples during acute or convalescent COVID-19.

CDR1 and CDR2 (germline): SGHRS, YFSETQ. The CDR3 consists of 13 residues. The V end lost 2 bases, the J end lost 6 bases, and 6 bases lay between the germline ends. Cohorts were based on clinical histories the participants reported. Symptom resolution, clearance, or two negative PCRs marked the recovered donors of Cohort 3. Produced via immunoSEQ multiplex PCR; TCRdb's table is partial and in-frame only. The sample holds 310,000 or so clones; about 89% are singletons and the top ten take roughly a tenth. The genes are TRBV5-1 and TRBJ1-6; D call uncertain. The material sequenced was PBMCs or T cells enriched from blood (not recorded which). The TCR originated in a woman between 40 and 50 years old who had recovered from COVID-19. The DNA for the CDR3 is TGCGCCAGCAGCTTAGATAGTAATTCACCCCTCCACTTT. Protein product: CASSLDSNSPLHF.